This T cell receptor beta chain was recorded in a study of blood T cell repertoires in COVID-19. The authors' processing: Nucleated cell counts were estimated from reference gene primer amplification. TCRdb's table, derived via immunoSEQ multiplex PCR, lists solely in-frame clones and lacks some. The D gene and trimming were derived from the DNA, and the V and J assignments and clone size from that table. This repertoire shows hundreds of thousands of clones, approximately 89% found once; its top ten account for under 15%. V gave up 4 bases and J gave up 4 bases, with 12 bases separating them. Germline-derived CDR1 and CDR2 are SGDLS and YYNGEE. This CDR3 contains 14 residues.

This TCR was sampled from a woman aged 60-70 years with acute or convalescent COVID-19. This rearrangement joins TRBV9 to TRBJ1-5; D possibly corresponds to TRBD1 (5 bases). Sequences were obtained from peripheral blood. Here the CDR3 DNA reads TGTGCCAGCAGCCCCGGGGGGGGGAATCAGCCCCAGCATTTT. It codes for CASSPGGGNQPQHF. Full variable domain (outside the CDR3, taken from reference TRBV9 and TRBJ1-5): DSGVTQTPKHLITATGQRVTLRCSPRSGDLSVYWYQQSLDQGLQFLIQYYNGEERAKGNILERFSAQQFPDLHSELNLSSLELGDSALYFCASSPGGGNQPQHFGDGTRLSIL.